This T cell receptor beta chain was recorded in a study of identical twins. General observations from the study: The analysis was cross-sectional rather than longitudinal within donors. Models came in too low on out-of-frame TCR alpha sharing in monozygotic twins. There were fewer insertions in abundant cord blood beta clonotypes, but memory repertoires showed no such pattern.

About this clonotype: Antigen: not known.

After template switching added a universal primer site, the resulting cDNA carried unique molecular identifiers. TCRdb recomputed calls from the 5' RACE reads with MiXCR, one row per CDR3 protein. Of around 490,000 distinct CDR3 sequences listed, 20% to 25% are singletons. This sample also appeared in a second study, on yellow fever vaccine responses in identical twins.

What was sequenced was CD4+ T cells sorted from blood. This sequence was found in a woman under 30 in good health.

CDR3 in DNA: TGCAGTGCTAACGCAGGGGGCTCTGTGGCCGGAAACACCATATATTTT. Amino acid sequence: CSANAGGSVAGNTIYF. The chain employs TRBV20-1 and TRBJ1-3, with 8 bases lining up with TRBD1. The CDR3 consists of 16 residues. Germline V gene data show CDR1 as DFQATT and CDR2 as SNEGSKA (reference sequence). The V gene end was trimmed by 4 bases and the J gene end by 4 bases; junction bases not matched to a gene: 12.